These 31 T cell receptor beta chains share one sample of origin, sequenced in a study of regulatory T cells in long-lasting Graves disease listed by TCRdb under 2021. Per the publication, the time point label means: newly diagnosed GD, antithyroid drugs for less than 3 months. For both TCR sequencing and RNA sequencing, RNA was extracted from PBMCs using TRIzol. The library was built by means of multiplex PCR. Sequencing took place on an Illumina HiSeq 4000. TCR beta libraries were built with iRepertoire HTBI primers and Arm-PCR amplification of CDR3 regions. Using fastp at Q25 and MiXCR, TCRdb reprocessed the public reads and kept productive beta chains. Entries that share a CDR3 protein sequence are merged under the most common genes and DNA. This sample is represented by about 430,000 distinct CDR3 sequences; 14% to 15% of them were singletons. About 8.2% of the sample rests with the top ten. The same data also went into a second study, on T cells in Graves' hyperthyroidism and ophthalmopathy.

The sample consisted of peripheral blood mononuclear cells (PBMCs), taken at new diagnosis, from a patient treated with antithyroid drugs. The receptors were gathered from a woman aged 40-49 years with Graves disease. Donor details come from another sample of the same person, matched by shared clones.

The rearrangement links TRBV30 to TRBJ1-6, with a tentative D call TRBD1 (5 bases). CDR1 is GTSNPN, CDR2 SVGIG, per germline (reference sequence). This CDR3 has 16 residues. V was trimmed by 3 bases and J by 3 bases, leaving 15 bases between them. This chain's CDR3 is CAWRGRRGYYNSPLHF. In DNA, the CDR3 is TGTGCCTGGAGAGGAAGAAGGGGTTACTATAATTCACCCCTCCACTTT.

The chain carries TRBV9 and TRBJ2-7; no clear D gene. Between the trimmed V and J ends, which lost 0 bases and 3 bases, there was a span of 13 bases. From germline, CDR1 is SGDLS and CDR2 YYNGEE. CDR3 size: 15 residues. The CDR3 here is CASSVGGSTGYEQYF. The CDR3 nucleotides read TGTGCCAGCAGCGTAGGGGGTAGCACGGGCTACGAGCAGTACTTC.

This clonotype showed up many times. The chain has TRBV27 and TRBJ2-5; D gene unclear. Trimming removed 5 bases at V and 3 bases at J, with 16 bases between. Germline V gene sequence: CDR1 MNHEY, CDR2 SMNVEV (reference sequence). The CDR3 runs to 15 residues. CDR3 sequence: CASSPIGRPKETQYF. The CDR3 nucleotides are TGTGCCAGCAGTCCTATCGGCAGGCCGAAAGAGACCCAGTACTTC.

The chain combines TRBV5-4 with TRBJ2-7; TRBD2 matches 7 bases. V shed 4 bases, J shed 3 bases, and the junction held 13 bases outside the gene matches. The CDR3 covers 16 residues. Germline CDR1 SGHNT, CDR2 YYREEE (reference sequence). The CDR3 region is CASSPSGSGTVYEQYF. The DNA of the CDR3 is TGTGCCAGCAGCCCATCAGGGAGCGGGACTGTCTACGAGCAGTACTTC.

This chain joins TRBV14 and TRBJ2-1; 9 nucleotides match TRBD1. This CDR3 has 15 amino acids. Germline assignment: CDR1 SGHDN and CDR2 FVKESK. The trim removed 4 bases at V and 7 bases at J, leaving 8 bases unmatched. In nucleotides, the CDR3 is TGTGCCAGCAGCCCTTACAGGGGGCGAGGTAATGAGCAGTTCTTC. Amino acids: CASSPYRGRGNEQFF.

About this clonotype: A much larger clone differs by one base, so this may be a read error. The chain has TRBV6-5 and TRBJ2-7; weak D call: TRBD2 (6 bases). The CDR3 is 14 residues long. Per germline, CDR1 MNHEY and CDR2 SVGAGI. For the CDR3, the DNA is TGTGCCGGCAGTTACCGTCGGGAGTCCTACGAGCAGTACTTC. It codes for CAGSYRRESYEQYF.

This chain connects TRBV24-1 to TRBJ2-3, with TRBD2 matching over 11 bases. Trimming took 4 bases from V and 5 from J; bases not matched to a gene: 10. The CDR3 runs to 17 residues. Germline CDR1 KGHDR, CDR2 SFDVKD. The CDR3 spells CATSETGTSGGGDTQYF. The CDR3 coding sequence is TGTGCCACCAGTGAGACCGGGACTAGCGGAGGGGGAGATACGCAGTATTTT.

This clonotype has ten or more counts. The chain links TRBV9 to TRBJ2-1, with 8 bases matching TRBD2. This CDR3 spans 15 amino acids. The J segment lost 3 bases and the V segment lost 4 bases, leaving 6 bases of the junction unmatched. Germline-derived CDR1 and CDR2 are SGDLS and YYNGEE. The CDR3 DNA reads TGTGCCAGCAGCTATGAAGCGGGAGTCTACAATGAGCAGTTCTTC. Protein: CASSYEAGVYNEQFF.

This clonotype appeared many times. The chain joins TRBV20-1 to TRBJ2-3; possibly TRBD2 for D (5 bases). Germline V gene sequence: CDR1 DFQATT, CDR2 SNEGSKA (reference sequence). CDR3 length: 14 amino acids. V lost 1 base and J lost 0, with 8 bases in between. The CDR3 nucleotides read TGCAGTGCTAGAGCGGGGTCGAGCACAGATACGCAGTATTTT. Translation gives CSARAGSSTDTQYF.

The gene calls are TRBV19 and TRBJ2-7; 9 positions agree with TRBD1. The V and J ends lost 6 bases and 2 bases, in that order; junction bases with no gene match: 8. CDR3 size: 15 residues. In germline, CDR1 is LNHDA, CDR2 SQIVND (reference sequence). CDR3 residues: CASRGRDRGAYEQYF. CDR3 DNA: TGTGCCAGTAGAGGTCGAGACAGGGGGGCCTACGAGCAGTACTTC.

This clonotype was recorded at least ten times. The V call is TRBV28, the J call TRBJ2-3; 11 bases are a match to TRBD2. V dropped 6 bases and J dropped 6; count of bases not matched to a gene: 14. Germline V gives CDR1 MDHEN, CDR2 SYDVKM. The CDR3 covers 17 residues. The DNA for the CDR3 is TGTGCCAGCAGCCAGGGGACTAGCGGCACAACAACGGATACGCAGTATTTT. This sequence encodes CASSQGTSGTTTDTQYF.

This clonotype was seen at least ten times. The chain links TRBV30 to TRBJ2-1; 8 bases line up with TRBD2. The length of the CDR3 is 12 residues. The V gene end was trimmed by 3 bases and the J gene end by 8 bases; junction bases not matched to a gene: 3. From germline, CDR1 is GTSNPN and CDR2 SVGIG (reference sequence). CDR3 amino acids: CAWRPAGDEQFF. DNA of the CDR3: TGTGCCTGGAGACCAGCGGGAGATGAGCAGTTCTTC.

The rearrangement links TRBV5-1 to TRBJ2-1, with TRBD2 matching 11 bases. Germline V gene sequence: CDR1 SGHRS, CDR2 YFSETQ. The CDR3 extends over 16 amino acids. V trimming: 0 bases; J trimming: 2 bases; junction bases outside the gene matches: 1. CDR3 region: CASSLGLAGTYNEQFF. The CDR3, as DNA: TGCGCCAGCAGCTTGGGACTAGCGGGGACCTACAATGAGCAGTTCTTC.

In this sample, this clonotype turned up many times. J is TRBJ1-1 and V is TRBV5-8, with D tentatively TRBD1 (6 bases). The CDR3 is 13 residues long. V dropped 2 bases and J dropped 5 bases, with 10 bases sitting between them. Germline V gene sequence: CDR1 SGHTS, CDR2 YDEGEE. The CDR3 DNA reads TGTGCCAGCAGCTTTATCCAGGGGACTGAAGCTTTCTTT. Amino acids: CASSFIQGTEAFF.

The table lists this clonotype with many counts. The chain recombines TRBV3-1 with TRBJ1-1, with a tentative D call TRBD1 (5 bases). The CDR3 is 14 amino acids. Trimming removed 2 bases at V and 5 bases at J, with 12 bases between. Germline V CDR1 and CDR2: LGHDT, YNNKEL (reference sequence). The CDR3 DNA follows: TGTGCCAGCAGCCAAAGACAGAAGGGGACTGAAGCTTTCTTT. This gives the protein CASSQRQKGTEAFF. Supplemented by reference TRBV3-1 and TRBJ1-1, the full variable domain reads DTAVSQTPKYLVTQMGNDKSIKCEQNLGHDTMYWYKQDSKKFLKIMFSYNNKELIINETVPNRFSPKSPDKAHLNLHINSLELGDSAVYFCASSQRQKGTEAFFGQGTRLTVV.

This chain uses TRBV13 with TRBJ1-6, with unresolved D. This CDR3 comprises 12 residues. Germline loops: CDR1 PRHDT, CDR2 FYEKMQ (reference sequence). Trimming took 1 base from V and 19 from J, leaving 14 bases between them. CDR3 DNA sequence: TGTGCCAGCAGCTTAGTTATGGGCGGCCGACACTTT. It translates to CASSLVMGGRHF.

This clonotype showed up many times. V is TRBV29-1 and J is TRBJ2-7, with D perhaps TRBD2 (6 bases). The CDR3 loop spans 11 amino acids. V was pared by 4 bases and J by 2 bases, with 6 bases between. Germline V gives CDR1 SQVTM, CDR2 ANQGSEA. Here the CDR3 DNA reads TGCAGCGTTGGGGAGGCCTACGAGCAGTACTTC. This sequence encodes CSVGEAYEQYF.

This clonotype has only a few counts. The rearrangement joins TRBV7-9 to TRBJ1-4, with 7 nucleotides matching TRBD1. V was pared by 0 bases and J by 5 bases, with 3 bases of the junction left unmatched. Per the germline V gene, CDR1 is SEHNR and CDR2 is FQNEAQ (reference sequence). CDR3 length: 15 amino acids. The CDR3 loop is CASSLAGTENEKLFF. The CDR3 nucleotides are TGTGCCAGCAGCTTAGCTGGGACAGAAAATGAAAAACTGTTTTTT.

There are many counts of this clonotype. The V gene is TRBV6-5, the J gene TRBJ1-2; TRBD1 aligns across 9 bases. Trimming removed 2 bases from V and 3 bases from J; junction bases left unmatched: 7. This CDR3 region has 16 residues. The germline V gene has CDR1 MNHEY and CDR2 SVGAGI. The CDR3 loop reads CASSYEKDRGYYGYTF. The CDR3 DNA reads TGTGCCAGCAGTTACGAAAAGGACAGGGGCTACTATGGCTACACCTTC.

The table lists this clonotype with many counts. This chain connects TRBV5-6 to TRBJ2-5, with D uncertain. V shed 0 bases and J shed 3 bases, with 6 bases lying between them. The CDR3 runs to 13 residues. Germline loops: CDR1 SGHDT, CDR2 YYEEEE. The CDR3 region is CASSLALEETQYF. The CDR3 nucleotides read TGTGCCAGCAGCTTGGCCCTAGAAGAGACCCAGTACTTC.

In the case of this clonotype: This likely came from a read error, as a far larger clone is one base away. This chain uses TRBV6-5 with TRBJ2-5, with 9 bases identical to TRBD1. The DNA matches TRBJ2-7 better at its end, which makes the J call doubtful. Germline lookup yields CDR1 MNHEY and CDR2 SVGAGI. The CDR3 is 16 amino acids. CDR3 protein: CASSYRTGDSFYEQYF. The CDR3 DNA reads TGTGCCAGCAGTTACCGGACAGGGGACAGCTTCTACGAGCAGTACTTC.

The chain is built from TRBV18 and TRBJ1-4; 8 bases fit TRBD1. Germline assignment: CDR1 KGHSH and CDR2 LQKENI. This CDR3 is built from 15 residues. The trim removed 4 bases at V and 8 bases at J, leaving 9 bases unmatched. The DNA for the CDR3 is TGTGCCAGCTCACTTCTTGGACAGGGTCAAGAAAAACTGTTTTTT. Protein: CASSLLGQGQEKLFF.

This clonotype turned up a few times. The chain couples TRBV5-1 to TRBJ1-4; unclear D gene. The CDR3 has 13 residues. Trimming removed 4 bases at V and 8 bases at J, with 12 bases between. The germline CDR1 and CDR2 sequences are SGHRS and YFSETQ. Here the CDR3 DNA reads TGCGCCAGCAGCCACGGGTCGGAGGAAAAACTGTTTTTT. Protein: CASSHGSEEKLFF.

This clonotype was observed a few times. The chain carries TRBV7-2 and TRBJ2-1, with D uncertain. The CDR3 totals 13 residues. Trimming shortened V by 2 bases and J by 5 bases, and 7 bases separated the two germline ends. Germline V lookup: CDR1 SGHTA, CDR2 FQGNSA. CDR3 bases: TGTGCCAGCAGCTTAAGCATAGACAATGAGCAGTTCTTC. It yields the protein CASSLSIDNEQFF.

This clonotype occurred many times. The CDR3 coding sequence is TGTGCCAGCAGTCATCGACAGGACTTTTATTATGGCTACACCTTC. Its translation is CASSHRQDFYYGYTF. The genes are TRBV27 and TRBJ1-2, with a possible D match to TRBD1 (6 bases). The V and J ends lost 5 bases and 5 bases respectively, with 18 bases between them. Looked up from germline, CDR1 is MNHEY and CDR2 is SMNVEV (reference sequence). CDR3 length: 15 amino acids.

This clonotype was counted ten times or more. J is TRBJ2-1 and V is TRBV20-1, with D unresolved. The CDR3 length is 12 residues. CDR1 and CDR2 (germline): DFQATT, SNEGSKA (reference sequence). V lost 1 base and J lost 4, with 5 bases in between. The CDR3 region is CSARARYNEQFF. CDR3 DNA sequence: TGCAGTGCTAGAGCCCGATACAATGAGCAGTTCTTC.

To note about this clonotype: The conserved phenylalanine or tryptophan normally closing the CDR3 is absent here, so this likely arose from a read error. The V gene is TRBV3-1, the J gene TRBJ2-7; no clear D. The V gene lost 7 bases and the J gene lost 0 bases, with 13 bases spanning the gap. CDR3 length: 14 amino acids. Germline V lookup: CDR1 LGHDT, CDR2 YNNKEL (reference sequence). CDR3 sequence reads: CASMPSTSSYEQYL. Written as DNA, the CDR3 is TGTGCCAGCATGCCTTCCACGAGCTCCTACGAGCAGTACCTC.

This clonotype has more than one count but fewer than ten. The chain employs TRBV7-3 and TRBJ2-1; 8 nucleotides agree with TRBD2. This CDR3 contains 15 residues. Germline assignment: CDR1 SGHTA and CDR2 FQGTGA. The junction had 7 bases not matched to a gene; V was cut back by 5 bases and J by 4 bases. CDR3 residues: CASSRGAGGYNEQFF. The CDR3 region has the DNA TGTGCCAGCAGCCGGGGGGCGGGAGGTTACAATGAGCAGTTCTTC.

This chain uses TRBV29-1 with TRBJ1-2; 10 nucleotides match TRBD1. The CDR3 spans 14 residues. Trimming removed 7 bases from V and 7 bases from J; junction bases left unmatched: 12. CDR1 and CDR2 from the germline V gene are SQVTM and ANQGSEA. The CDR3: CSEPRQGALLGYTF. The CDR3 bases are TGCAGCGAGCCCCGACAGGGGGCGCTTCTTGGCTACACCTTC.

This clonotype came up many times. V is TRBV20-1 and J is TRBJ2-5, with TRBD2 identical over 10 bases. CDR1 DFQATT and CDR2 SNEGSKA come from the germline V gene (reference sequence). V shed 3 bases and J 5 bases; nucleotides not matched to a gene: 3. This CDR3 comprises 13 residues. CDR3 DNA sequence: TGCAGTGCTAGGGCTAGCGGGAGTGAGACCCAGTACTTC. The encoded protein is CSARASGSETQYF.

This clonotype showed up just a few times. This rearrangement joins TRBV28 to TRBJ2-1, with D uncertain. The V gene's germline CDR1 is MDHEN and CDR2 SYDVKM. This CDR3 contains 12 residues. V lost 3 bases, J lost 8 bases, and 8 bases lay in between. Here the CDR3 reads CASSFAGDEQFF. CDR3 bases: TGTGCCAGCAGTTTCGCAGGCGATGAGCAGTTCTTC.